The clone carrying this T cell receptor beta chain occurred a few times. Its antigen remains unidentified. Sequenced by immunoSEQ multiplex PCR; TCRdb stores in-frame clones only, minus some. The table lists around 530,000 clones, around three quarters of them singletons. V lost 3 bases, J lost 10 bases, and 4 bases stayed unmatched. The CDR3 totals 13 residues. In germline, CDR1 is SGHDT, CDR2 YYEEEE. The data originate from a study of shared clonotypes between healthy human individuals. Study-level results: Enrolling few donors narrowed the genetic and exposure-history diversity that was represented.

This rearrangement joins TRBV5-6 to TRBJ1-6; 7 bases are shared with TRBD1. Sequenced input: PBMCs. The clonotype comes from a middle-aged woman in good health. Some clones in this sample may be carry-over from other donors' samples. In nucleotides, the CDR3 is TGTGCCAGCAGCTCCACAGGGGACTCACCCCTCCACTTT. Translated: CASSSTGDSPLHF.